This TCR beta chain was obtained from a study of shared clonotypes between healthy human individuals. Study-wide points: Few donors limited the genetic and exposure-history diversity represented.

In the case of this clone: The antigen is undetermined. An end of the junction differs from the germline gene, which may be a read error.

Germline V gene sequence: CDR1 LNHDA, CDR2 SQIVND (reference sequence). The CDR3 spans 15 residues. As originally analysed: Because ImmunoSEQ provided only junction sequences with no quality scores, the filtering differed. Produced via immunoSEQ multiplex PCR; TCRdb's table is partial and in-frame only. The V and J calls and clone size were taken over from that table, and D and trimming were inferred from the DNA. The sample carries about 2.3 million clones, roughly 92% recorded once. Donors, healthy HIV-negative adults, lacked recent acute infections or vaccinations. All of the donors resided in Nashville, Tennessee, and each was a Caucasian adult.

Sequenced input: naive CD4+ T cells from PBMCs. Specified subset: CD45RA+ positively selected. The TCR sequence derives from a young man in good health. Some clones in this sample may be carry-over from other donors' samples. The V and J genes are TRBV19 and TRBJ2-7; 8 bases line up with TRBD2. The chain's CDR3 is CASSLEAGATYEQYF. CDR3 nucleotide sequence: TGTGCCAGTAGTCTAGAAGCGGGAGCCACCTACGAGCAGTACTTC. The full variable domain, completed using reference TRBV19 and TRBJ2-7, is DGGITQSPKYLFRKEGQNVTLSCEQNLNHDAMYWYRQDPGQGLRLIYYSQIVNDFQKGDIAEGYSVSREKKESFPLTVTSAQKNPTAFYLCASSLEAGATYEQYFGPGTRLTVT.